This TCR beta chain came from a study of blood T cell repertoires in COVID-19. Study summary: Both acute and convalescent COVID-19 samples were obtained from the United States, Italy and Spain. In each case, the material was cDNA or gDNA derived from T cells, B-cell-depleted T cells, or PBMCs.

Germline loops: CDR1 LNHDA, CDR2 SQIVND (reference sequence). J gave up 4 bases and V 3 bases, and 1 base lay outside the gene matches. The CDR3 has 14 residues. Per the authors' pipeline: The authors estimated nucleated cell counts from reference gene primer amplification. Sequencing used immunoSEQ multiplex PCR; TCRdb keeps in-frame clones, though not all of them. V, J and clone size were drawn from that table, and D and trimming were deduced from the DNA. Among 150,000 to 170,000 clones, approximately 78% were seen once, and the ten largest hold around 1.7%. Material: peripheral blood. This chain joins TRBV19 and TRBJ2-5; 11 nucleotides match TRBD2. This TCR derives from an elderly man with acute or convalescent COVID-19. CDR3 in amino acids: CASSIGLAGETQYF. In DNA form, the CDR3 reads TGTGCCAGTAGTATTGGACTAGCGGGAGAGACCCAGTACTTC.